A single sample is the source of the 6 T cell receptor beta chains below, sequenced in a study of T cell repertoires in cytomegalovirus infection. Which antigens these TCRs recognize remains unknown. MiXCR was run by TCRdb on the reads, yielding one entry per CDR3 protein. The table has 360,000 or so distinct CDR3 sequences, around a third seen once. The material was cultured PBMCs, obtained from culture after CMV antigen stimulation. Receptor source: a human donor in good health (CMV status not recorded). Some clones in this sample may be carry-over from other donors' samples.

Details on this clonotype: One junction end does not reproduce the germline sequence, and a read error may be involved. The chain links TRBV5-3 to TRBJ2-5; 9 nucleotides line up with TRBD2. TRBV5-3 is an open reading frame, and its role is uncertain. CDR3 length: 15 residues. The CDR3 DNA follows: TGTGCCAGCAGCTTCGCGGGAGGGCCCCTGATGACCCAGTACTTC. Translating gives CASSFAGGPLMTQYF.

CDR3 amino acids: CASSFGRWGYGYTF. CDR3 sequence (DNA): TGTGCCAGCAGTTTCGGACGGTGGGGCTATGGCTACACCTTC. The rearrangement joins TRBV27 to TRBJ1-2, with D unclear. From germline, CDR1 is MNHEY and CDR2 SMNVEV (reference sequence). The CDR3 covers 14 residues. Trimming cost V 3 bases and J 4 bases, with 12 bases left between them.

This clonotype was observed a handful of times. This chain links TRBV7-2 with TRBJ2-4; D ambiguous. Trimming shortened V by 1 base and J by 11 bases, and 9 bases separated the two germline ends. CDR1 is SGHTA and CDR2 is FQGNSA in the germline V gene. The CDR3 totals 12 residues. Here the CDR3 DNA reads TGTGCCAGCAGCTTAGAATTAGGCCTTCAGTACTTC. Its protein product is CASSLELGLQYF.

The gene calls are TRBV10-3 and TRBJ2-1, with 9 bases identical to TRBD1. V shed 6 bases, J shed 8 bases, and the junction held 8 bases outside the gene matches. Germline loops: CDR1 ENHRY, CDR2 SYGVKD. The CDR3 consists of 14 residues. CDR3 coding DNA: TGTGCCATCAGCGACGGGACAGGGAGGCATGAGCAGTTCTTC. Translated, it gives CAISDGTGRHEQFF.

This clonotype turned up a few times. The genes are TRBV6-2 or TRBV6-3 and TRBJ1-3; D is unclear. CDR1 MNHEY and CDR2 SVGEGT come from the germline V gene. The length of the CDR3 is 14 residues. The germline V and J ends were trimmed by 2 bases and 1 base, with 6 bases remaining between them. The CDR3 nucleotides are TGTGCCAGCAGTTACGCGGGTTCTGGAAACACCATATATTTT. Protein sequence: CASSYAGSGNTIYF.

This chain connects TRBV15 to TRBJ2-3; tentatively, D is TRBD2 (5 bases). The CDR3 contains 16 residues. Trimming cost V 1 base and J 2 bases, with 13 bases left between them. Germline CDR1 and CDR2: LNHNV and YYDKDF (reference sequence). CDR3 in amino acids: CATSRVSSGYTDTQYF. The DNA of the CDR3 is TGTGCCACCAGCAGAGTATCCAGCGGATACACAGATACGCAGTATTTT.